What follows are 26 T cell receptor beta chains derived from one specimen sequenced in a study of lymphopenia after photon versus proton radiotherapy. Produced via immunoSEQ multiplex PCR; TCRdb's table is partial and in-frame only. The sample contains some 21,000 clones, around 85% of which appear only once. The specimen was peripheral blood, collected from a patient treated with photon-based radiotherapy. The receptors shown here come from a man in his 60s with pancreatic cancer.

The rearrangement joins TRBV18 to TRBJ2-7; D unclear. V was pared by 4 bases and J by 2 bases, with 12 bases between. CDR3 size: 14 residues. CDR1 KGHSH and CDR2 LQKENI come from the germline V gene. As DNA, the CDR3 is TGTGCCAGCTCACTAATGGGGATTACCTACGAGCAGTACTTC. It translates to CASSLMGITYEQYF.

The V call is TRBV18, the J call TRBJ2-3, with D possibly being TRBD1 (7 bases). The CDR3 is 16 residues long. Germline V gives CDR1 KGHSH, CDR2 LQKENI. Between the trimmed V and J ends, which lost 6 bases and 1 base, there was a span of 17 bases. CDR3 amino acids: CASSGGAGTGTDTQYF. The CDR3 nucleotides are TGTGCCAGCTCCGGCGGTGCGGGGACAGGCACAGATACGCAGTATTTT.

The chain combines TRBV29-1 with TRBJ2-7, with TRBD1 identical over 9 bases. CDR1 and CDR2 from the germline V gene are SQVTM and ANQGSEA. This CDR3 is built from 16 residues. Trimming removed 3 bases from V and 2 bases from J; junction bases left unmatched: 11. CDR3 DNA: TGCAGCGTTGAGAGGTCTGACAGGGGGAATACCTACGAGCAGTACTTC. It codes for CSVERSDRGNTYEQYF.

This chain uses TRBV5-4 with TRBJ2-4; either TRBD1 or TRBD2 may fit D (6 bases each). With 0 bases removed from V and 1 base from J, the gap between germline ends came to 11 bases. The CDR3 has 16 amino acids. Germline V CDR1 and CDR2: SGHNT, YYREEE (reference sequence). The CDR3 DNA reads as TGTGCCAGCAGCTTGGCCACAGGGAGGGCCAAAAACATTCAGTACTTC. Translated, it gives CASSLATGRAKNIQYF. Full variable domain (missing parts from reference TRBV5-4 and TRBJ2-4): ETGVTQSPTHLIKTRGQQVTLRCSSQSGHNTVSWYQQALGQGPQFIFQYYREEENGRGNFPPRFSGLQFPNYSSELNVNALELDDSALYLCASSLATGRAKNIQYFGAGTRLSVL.

V gene TRBV7-9 combines with J gene TRBJ1-2; a possible D gene is TRBD1 (5 bases). Trimming shortened V by 1 base and J by 4 bases, and 10 bases separated the two germline ends. This CDR3 contains 14 residues. The germline V gene encodes CDR1 SEHNR and CDR2 FQNEAQ (reference sequence). CDR3 nucleotides: TGTGCCAGCAGCTTAGTAGGGGTGAGCTATGGCTACACCTTC. Encoded protein: CASSLVGVSYGYTF.

V and J are TRBV7-3 and TRBJ2-2, with 7 positions matching TRBD1. The germline V gene encodes CDR1 SGHTA and CDR2 FQGTGA. The CDR3 is 16 residues long. With 5 bases clipped from V and 3 bases from J, the junction kept 9 bases outside the gene matches. The CDR3 DNA reads TGTGCCAGCAGCCCGGGAAGGGGGCTCGACACCGGGGAGCTGTTTTTT. Translating it yields CASSPGRGLDTGELFF.

The chain carries TRBV27 and TRBJ1-2, with TRBD1 as a possible D gene (5 bases). This CDR3 comprises 16 residues. In germline, CDR1 is MNHEY, CDR2 SMNVEV (reference sequence). The ends were cut back, 6 bases at V and 5 bases at J, with 22 bases in the middle. CDR3 in DNA: TGTGCCAGCAGCCCGAGGAGGACTGGGGGGTATTATGGCTACACCTTC. It is translated as CASSPRRTGGYYGYTF.

The V and J genes are TRBV4-1 and TRBJ2-7, with D uncertain. V was trimmed by 3 bases and J by 3 bases, leaving 9 bases between them. CDR3 length: 13 amino acids. Looked up from germline, CDR1 is MGHRA and CDR2 is YSYEKL. CDR3 coding DNA: TGCGCCAGCAGCCAGCAGGATCACTACGAGCAGTACTTC. Amino acid sequence: CASSQQDHYEQYF.

The CDR3 spells CASMIRGNEQFF. For the CDR3, the DNA is TGTGCCAGCATGATACGGGGGAATGAGCAGTTCTTC. The genes are TRBV7-9 and TRBJ2-1, with D possibly being TRBD2 (6 bases). V lost 7 bases to trimming and J lost 7 bases, with 11 bases between them. Germline assignment: CDR1 SEHNR and CDR2 FQNEAQ (reference sequence). This CDR3 region has 12 residues. The variable domain in full, completed from reference TRBV7-9 and TRBJ2-1, reads DTGVSQNPRHKITKRGQNVTFRCDPISEHNRLYWYRQTLGQGPEFLTYFQNEAQLEKSRLLSDRFSAERPKGSFSTLEIQRTEQGDSAMYLCASMIRGNEQFFGPGTRLTVL.

The chain combines TRBV7-9 with TRBJ1-6; 9 positions match TRBD1. J gave up 0 bases and V 5 bases, and 5 bases lay outside the gene matches. The V gene's germline CDR1 is SEHNR and CDR2 FQNEAQ (reference sequence). This CDR3 has 17 amino acids. The CDR3 bases are TGTGCCAGCAGCCCCGACAGGGGGATCTCCTATAATTCACCCCTCCACTTT. Its translation: CASSPDRGISYNSPLHF.

The chain combines TRBV4-2 with TRBJ1-5, with D possibly being TRBD1 (6 bases). Trimming took 4 bases from V and 0 from J, leaving 19 bases between them. The CDR3 extends over 18 amino acids. The germline CDR1 and CDR2 sequences are LGHNA and YNFKEQ. In nucleotides, the CDR3 is TGTGCCAGCAGCCTGTTTAACGGACAGATTGATAGCAATCAGCCCCAGCATTTT. It is translated as CASSLFNGQIDSNQPQHF.

To note about this clone: At one boundary the junction diverges from the germline segment, which might be a read error. The chain has TRBV10-3 and TRBJ2-7, with unresolved D. Per germline, CDR1 ENHRY and CDR2 SYGVKD. This CDR3 spans 13 amino acids. CDR3 sequence: CAISGSSTPRKNF. The DNA of the CDR3 is TGTGCCATCAGTGGGTCAAGTACCCCTAGAAAGAACTTC.

The V gene is TRBV6-6, the J gene TRBJ1-3; D ambiguous. The CDR3 sequence is 12 residues long. The ends were cut back, 6 bases at V and 0 bases at J, with 3 bases in the middle. Germline lookup yields CDR1 MNHNY and CDR2 SVGAGI (reference sequence). The CDR3 nucleotides read TGTGCCAGCAGGCCCTCTGGAAACACCATATATTTT. Amino acid sequence: CASRPSGNTIYF.

The rearrangement joins TRBV19 to TRBJ2-1; D gene unclear. Germline V CDR1 and CDR2: LNHDA, SQIVND (reference sequence). The CDR3 extends over 14 amino acids. V was shortened by 1 base and J by 7 bases, with 11 bases between the two germline ends. Written as DNA, the CDR3 is TGTGCCAGTAGTATAGTTCCAGGTTTGAATGAGCAGTTCTTC. Amino acids: CASSIVPGLNEQFF. The variable domain in full, completed from reference TRBV19 and TRBJ2-1, reads DGGITQSPKYLFRKEGQNVTLSCEQNLNHDAMYWYRQDPGQGLRLIYYSQIVNDFQKGDIAEGYSVSREKKESFPLTVTSAQKNPTAFYLCASSIVPGLNEQFFGPGTRLTVL.

The genes are TRBV29-1 and TRBJ1-3; D ambiguous. V lost 4 bases to trimming and J lost 0 bases, with 7 bases between them. The V gene's germline CDR1 is SQVTM and CDR2 ANQGSEA. This CDR3 region has 13 residues. CDR3 sequence (DNA): TGCAGCGTTGGAGCCGCCTCTGGAAACACCATATATTTT. Translated: CSVGAASGNTIYF.

The chain carries TRBV2 and TRBJ2-3; 10 nucleotides agree with TRBD2. The J segment lost 4 bases and the V segment lost 7 bases, leaving 8 bases of the junction unmatched. The CDR3 has 15 amino acids. Germline V lookup: CDR1 SNHLY, CDR2 FYNNEI. The CDR3 protein is CASIITGLASDTQYF. The CDR3 bases are TGTGCCAGCATTATTACGGGACTAGCGTCAGATACGCAGTATTTT. Variable domain in full (rest from reference TRBV2 and TRBJ2-3): EPEVTQTPSHQVTQMGQEVILRCVPISNHLYFYWYRQILGQKVEFLVSFYNNEISEKSEIFDDQFSVERPDGSNFTLKIRSTKLEDSAMYFCASIITGLASDTQYFGPGTRLTVL.

The gene calls are TRBV15 and TRBJ2-1, with D hard to call. The germline V gene has CDR1 LNHNV and CDR2 YYDKDF (reference sequence). Trimming took off 0 bases at V and 6 bases at J, with 12 bases between the two ends. This CDR3 is 15 amino acids long. The CDR3 sequence: CATSRERIWVNEQFF. CDR3 in DNA: TGTGCCACCAGCAGAGAACGGATATGGGTCAATGAGCAGTTCTTC.

This rearrangement joins TRBV7-8 to TRBJ2-1; unclear D gene. V dropped 4 bases and J dropped 9 bases, with 10 bases sitting between them. Germline CDR1 reads SGHVS; CDR2 reads FQNEAQ. This CDR3 has 12 residues. The CDR3 nucleotides are TGTGCCAGCAGCTCCGAGCCAAGTGAGCAGTTCTTC. It encodes CASSSEPSEQFF. Looking up the rest from reference TRBV7-8 and TRBJ2-1 gives the full variable domain: GAGVSQSPRYKVAKRGQDVALRCDPISGHVSLFWYQQALGQGPEFLTYFQNEAQLDKSGLPSDRFFAERPEGSVSTLKIQRTQQEDSAVYLCASSSEPSEQFFGPGTRLTVL.

This clone was recorded a few times. The gene calls are TRBV5-1 and TRBJ1-2; 7 bases are a match to TRBD1. Germline CDR1 SGHRS, CDR2 YFSETQ. V trimming: 3 bases; J trimming: 5 bases; junction bases outside the gene matches: 4. The CDR3 is 13 amino acids. As DNA, the CDR3 is TGCGCCAGCAGCTATGGGACAGCGTATGGCTACACCTTC. Its translation is CASSYGTAYGYTF.

The gene calls are TRBV5-1 and TRBJ1-2; 11 nucleotides agree with TRBD1. CDR3 length: 15 residues. V shed 4 bases and J 3 bases; nucleotides not matched to a gene: 5. From germline, CDR1 is SGHRS and CDR2 YFSETQ. CDR3 sequence (DNA): TGCGCCAGCAGCGGACAGGGGGCTGTTCACTATGGCTACACCTTC. It codes for CASSGQGAVHYGYTF.

The rearrangement links TRBV2 to TRBJ1-1; D remains unclear. The CDR3 has 14 residues. The germline CDR1 and CDR2 sequences are SNHLY and FYNNEI. V was trimmed by 3 bases and J by 1 base, leaving 9 bases between them. CDR3 loop: CASSDVLGNTEAFF. In nucleotides, the CDR3 is TGTGCCAGCAGTGACGTCCTGGGGAACACTGAAGCTTTCTTT.

The J gene is TRBJ1-6, the V gene TRBV4-2, with D hard to call. Trimming took 0 bases from V and 0 from J, leaving 9 bases between them. Germline CDR1 LGHNA, CDR2 YNFKEQ. The CDR3 has 17 amino acids. The CDR3 region has the DNA TGTGCCAGCAGCCAAGACCCCCTCAGCTCCTATAATTCACCCCTCCACTTT. Translated: CASSQDPLSSYNSPLHF.

V is TRBV12-5 and J is TRBJ1-3; perhaps TRBD1 as D (5 bases). CDR3 size: 18 residues. V was pared by 1 base and J by 0 bases, with 16 bases between. Germline V gene sequence: CDR1 LGHNT, CDR2 FRNRAP. CDR3 DNA: TGTGCTAGTGGTTTGGCCGGGACCGAAAGCCTCTCTGGAAACACCATATATTTT. Amino acids: CASGLAGTESLSGNTIYF.

This clone has a handful of counts. The chain carries TRBV19 and TRBJ2-1; the match to TRBD2 covers 7 bases. Germline values: CDR1 LNHDA, CDR2 SQIVND (reference sequence). The CDR3 runs 15 residues. V shed 3 bases, J shed 8 bases, and the junction held 10 bases outside the gene matches. The CDR3 coding sequence is TGTGCCAGTAGTATTTGGAGCGGGGAGAGGGATGAGCAGTTCTTC. It yields the protein CASSIWSGERDEQFF. Filled out from reference TRBV19 and TRBJ2-1, the complete variable domain reads DGGITQSPKYLFRKEGQNVTLSCEQNLNHDAMYWYRQDPGQGLRLIYYSQIVNDFQKGDIAEGYSVSREKKESFPLTVTSAQKNPTAFYLCASSIWSGERDEQFFGPGTRLTVL.

V is TRBV10-2 and J is TRBJ1-5, with 11 bases aligning to TRBD1. There are 17 residues in the CDR3. V was pared by 2 bases and J by 8 bases, with 11 bases of the junction left unmatched. Germline lookup yields CDR1 WSHSY and CDR2 SAAADI. The CDR3 sequence is CASSERSGQGGLEPQHF. In DNA form, the CDR3 reads TGCGCCAGCAGTGAGCGTTCGGGACAGGGGGGTTTGGAGCCCCAGCATTTT.

The chain carries TRBV7-2 and TRBJ1-5; TRBD1 is a possible D gene (6 bases). This CDR3 region has 14 residues. With 5 bases removed from V and 5 bases from J, the gap between germline ends came to 13 bases. CDR1 SGHTA and CDR2 FQGNSA come from the germline V gene. The CDR3 sequence: CASSTRQAYQPQHF. The CDR3 DNA reads as TGTGCCAGCAGCACCCGACAGGCCTATCAGCCCCAGCATTTT.